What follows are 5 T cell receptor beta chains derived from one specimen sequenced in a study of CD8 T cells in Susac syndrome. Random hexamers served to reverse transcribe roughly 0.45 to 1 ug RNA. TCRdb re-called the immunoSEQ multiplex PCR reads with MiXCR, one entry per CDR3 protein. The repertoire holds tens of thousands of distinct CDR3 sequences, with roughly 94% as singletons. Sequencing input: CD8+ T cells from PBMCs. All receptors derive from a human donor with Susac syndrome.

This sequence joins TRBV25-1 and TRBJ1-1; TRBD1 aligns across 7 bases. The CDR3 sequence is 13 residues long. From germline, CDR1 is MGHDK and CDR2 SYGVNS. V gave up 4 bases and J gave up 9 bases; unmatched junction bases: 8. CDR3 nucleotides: TGTGCCAGCAGTGCGGGACAGTGGCTAAAAGCTTTCTTT. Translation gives CASSAGQWLKAFF.

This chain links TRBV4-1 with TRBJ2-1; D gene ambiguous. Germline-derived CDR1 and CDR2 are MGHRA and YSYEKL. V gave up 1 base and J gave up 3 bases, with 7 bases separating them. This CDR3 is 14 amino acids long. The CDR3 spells CASSQVWIYNEQFF. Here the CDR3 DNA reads TGCGCCAGCAGCCAAGTTTGGATCTACAATGAGCAGTTCTTC.

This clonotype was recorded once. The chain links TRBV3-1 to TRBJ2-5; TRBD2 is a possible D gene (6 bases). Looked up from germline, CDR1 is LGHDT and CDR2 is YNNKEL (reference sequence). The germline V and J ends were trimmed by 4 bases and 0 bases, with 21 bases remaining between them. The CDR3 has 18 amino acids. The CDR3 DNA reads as TGTGCCAGCAGCCGAACACTAGGCCGGGAGAAGTACCAAGAGACCCAGTACTTC. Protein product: CASSRTLGREKYQETQYF.

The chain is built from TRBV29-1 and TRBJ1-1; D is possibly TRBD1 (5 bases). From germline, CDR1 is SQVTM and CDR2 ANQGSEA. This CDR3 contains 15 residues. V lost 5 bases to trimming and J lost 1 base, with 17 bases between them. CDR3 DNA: TGCAGCGTTCAGACAGAGACCCACCAGAACACTGAAGCTTTCTTT. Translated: CSVQTETHQNTEAFF.

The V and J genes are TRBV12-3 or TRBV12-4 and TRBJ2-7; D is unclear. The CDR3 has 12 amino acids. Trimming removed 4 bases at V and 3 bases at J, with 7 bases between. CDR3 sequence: CASSSVLYEQYF. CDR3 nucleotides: TGTGCCAGCAGTTCGGTCCTCTACGAGCAGTACTTC.